Described below is a single T cell receptor (beta chain) sequence and its context. Germline CDR1 and CDR2: MNHEY and SVGEGT. This CDR3 spans 13 amino acids. V shed 4 bases and J shed 0 bases, with 7 bases lying between them. This sample is drawn from a study of regulatory T cells in long-lasting Graves disease. Libraries of TCR beta came from iRepertoire HTBI primers plus Arm-PCR of CDR3 regions. TCRdb ran MiXCR on the multiplex PCR reads and lists one entry per CDR3 protein. The sample holds about 460,000 distinct CDR3 sequences; roughly 23% are singletons and the top ten take about an eighth. Time point in this sample: persistent/refractory GD, antithyroid drugs over 5 years with positive TRAb. PBMC RNA served as the TCR library source. Graves' disease diagnosis relied on American Thyroid Association guidelines.

The material sequenced was peripheral blood mononuclear cells (PBMCs), taken when the disease was refractory, from a patient treated with antithyroid drugs. This sequence originates from a female donor with Graves disease. This chain uses TRBV6-2 or TRBV6-3 with TRBJ2-7; D is uncertain. Here the CDR3 reads CASSWVVSYEQYF. The CDR3 DNA is TGTGCCAGCAGTTGGGTGGTCTCCTACGAGCAGTACTTC.